These 22 T cell receptor beta chains were all obtained from the same sample, sequenced in a study of beta chain features in type 1 diabetes. All of the isolated RNA was reverse transcribed, so expressed TCRB transcripts were sequenced. The method was immunoSEQ multiplex PCR; TCRdb's version includes in-frame clones alone and lacks a portion of them. The data hold about 15,000 clones, with around 43% observed a single time. Sequencing was carried out using stem cell memory CD4+ T cells from blood. Receptors originate from a woman aged 40 to 49 in good health.

Only a few counts were recorded for this clone. This chain joins TRBV6-5 and TRBJ2-7; D is possibly TRBD1 (6 bases). There are 15 residues in the CDR3. Per germline, CDR1 MNHEY and CDR2 SVGAGI. Trimming shortened V by 6 bases and J by 6 bases, and 21 bases separated the two germline ends. The CDR3 loop is CASRNAQGSGGEQYF. CDR3 coding DNA: TGTGCCAGCAGGAATGCACAGGGATCGGGCGGCGAGCAGTACTTC.

This sequence joins TRBV6-5 and TRBJ2-3, with 8 bases lining up with TRBD1. The germline V gene encodes CDR1 MNHEY and CDR2 SVGAGI. Trimming cost V 6 bases and J 6 bases; bases outside gene matches: 2. This CDR3 is built from 12 residues. The CDR3 spells CASSTGGDTQYF. In DNA, the CDR3 is TGTGCCAGCAGCACAGGGGGTGATACGCAGTATTTT.

The chain employs TRBV6-5 and TRBJ2-7; the match to TRBD1 covers 7 bases. CDR1 is MNHEY, CDR2 SVGAGI, per germline. J gave up 7 bases and V 2 bases, and 5 bases lay outside the gene matches. The CDR3 sequence is 13 residues long. The CDR3 DNA reads TGTGCCAGCAGTTACACAGGGGCGCGTGAGCAGTACTTC. This sequence encodes CASSYTGAREQYF.

This clone was counted only a few times. The V gene is TRBV11-2, the J gene TRBJ1-1; 7 bases fit TRBD1. V dropped 7 bases and J dropped 1; count of bases not matched to a gene: 9. CDR3 size: 15 residues. The germline gives CDR1 SGHAT, CDR2 FQNNGV. The CDR3 sequence is CASNQDRLTNTEAFF. The CDR3 DNA reads TGTGCCAGCAACCAGGACAGGCTAACGAACACTGAAGCTTTCTTT.

This clone turned up a few times. V gene TRBV7-2 combines with J gene TRBJ1-1; a weak D match, TRBD1 (6 bases). Trimming stripped 3 bases from V and 1 base from J, with 9 bases between. Per germline, CDR1 SGHTA and CDR2 FQGNSA. The CDR3 loop spans 14 amino acids. CDR3 in amino acids: CASSFQGPNTEAFF. DNA for the CDR3: TGTGCCAGCAGCTTCCAGGGGCCGAACACTGAAGCTTTCTTT.

This clone was picked up a small number of times. In DNA form, the CDR3 reads TGTGCCAGCAGACTAACCGGGACAGGGAGCACCGGGGAGCTGTTTTTT. Amino acid sequence: CASRLTGTGSTGELFF. The V and J genes are TRBV4-2 and TRBJ2-2, with TRBD1 matching 9 bases. The trim removed 6 bases at V and 4 bases at J, leaving 9 bases unmatched. Per the germline V gene, CDR1 is LGHNA and CDR2 is YNFKEQ. The CDR3 extends over 16 amino acids.

The chain is built from TRBV7-2 and TRBJ2-7; D perhaps matches TRBD2 (6 bases). The V and J ends lost 2 bases and 3 bases respectively, with 11 bases between them. Per the germline V gene, CDR1 is SGHTA and CDR2 is FQGNSA. The CDR3 contains 14 residues. The CDR3 DNA is TGTGCCAGCAGCTTAACTAGCAGTGACTACGAGCAGTACTTC. Its protein product is CASSLTSSDYEQYF.

V is TRBV18 and J is TRBJ1-5; 10 bases are a match to TRBD1. The CDR3 covers 16 residues. With 3 bases clipped from V and 5 bases from J, the junction kept 7 bases outside the gene matches. Germline V lookup: CDR1 KGHSH, CDR2 LQKENI. CDR3 coding DNA: TGTGCCAGCTCACCTCGCGACAGGGGGCGCGATCAGCCCCAGCATTTT. Its protein product is CASSPRDRGRDQPQHF.

This clone has only a few counts. V and J are TRBV5-1 and TRBJ1-6, with 10 bases that match TRBD1. CDR3 length: 16 amino acids. Looked up from germline, CDR1 is SGHRS and CDR2 is YFSETQ. The V gene end was trimmed by 0 bases and the J gene end by 9 bases; junction bases not matched to a gene: 6. The CDR3 region is CASSLESGTGVSPLHF. The CDR3 DNA is TGCGCCAGCAGCTTGGAATCCGGGACAGGGGTTTCACCCCTCCACTTT.

DNA for the CDR3: TGTGCCAGCAGAGACAGGCGTCTATCCCCATACGGGCAGTATTTT. Protein: CASRDRRLSPYGQYF. The V and J genes are TRBV6-1 and TRBJ2-3; TRBD1 might be the D (6 bases). Germline CDR1 and CDR2: MNHNS and SASEGT. The germline V and J ends were trimmed by 6 bases and 11 bases, with 24 bases remaining between them. CDR3 size: 15 residues.

V and J are TRBV4-1 and TRBJ2-7, with D possibly TRBD2 on 6 matching bases. Per the germline V gene, CDR1 is MGHRA and CDR2 is YSYEKL. Trimming shortened V by 0 bases and J by 7 bases, and 16 bases separated the two germline ends. The CDR3 runs to 15 residues. The DNA for the CDR3 is TGCGCCAGCAGCCAAGATTCGGTGGCAGGGAGGGAGCAGTACTTC. Amino acids: CASSQDSVAGREQYF.

The rearrangement uses TRBV7-9 and TRBJ2-1; 8 nucleotides line up with TRBD2. The CDR3 has 17 residues. The germline V gene has CDR1 SEHNR and CDR2 FQNEAQ (reference sequence). V was clipped by 2 bases and J by 0 bases; unmatched bases: 6. CDR3 in amino acids: CASSLPGGGTSYNEQFF. CDR3 coding DNA: TGTGCCAGCAGCTTACCCGGGGGGGGGACCTCCTACAATGAGCAGTTCTTC.

This chain joins TRBV7-9 and TRBJ2-7; a possible D gene is TRBD2 (5 bases). CDR1 is SEHNR and CDR2 is FQNEAQ in the germline V gene (reference sequence). The CDR3 length is 15 residues. Trimming pared 6 bases from V and 0 bases from J, leaving 15 bases between. CDR3 amino acids: CASRPNSLASYEQYF. In DNA, the CDR3 is TGTGCCAGCAGGCCGAATAGTCTAGCCTCCTACGAGCAGTACTTC. The entire variable domain, with the rest obtained from reference TRBV7-9 and TRBJ2-7, is as follows: DTGVSQNPRHKITKRGQNVTFRCDPISEHNRLYWYRQTLGQGPEFLTYFQNEAQLEKSRLLSDRFSAERPKGSFSTLEIQRTEQGDSAMYLCASRPNSLASYEQYFGPGTRLTVT.

The chain is built from TRBV11-2 and TRBJ2-3, with TRBD2 matching over 9 bases. The CDR3 runs 16 residues. Trimming removed 5 bases from V and 4 bases from J; junction bases left unmatched: 10. Germline V gives CDR1 SGHAT, CDR2 FQNNGV. Written as DNA, the CDR3 is TGTGCCAGCAGCCGAGTGGGGACTAGCAGGGCAGATACGCAGTATTTT. This codes for CASSRVGTSRADTQYF.

This clone was found a few times. The chain uses TRBV6-1 and TRBJ2-4; D ambiguous. This CDR3 is built from 11 residues. V lost 5 bases, J lost 6 bases, and 5 bases lay in between. Germline values: CDR1 MNHNS, CDR2 SASEGT. The CDR3 reads CASSYGNIQYF. The CDR3 nucleotides are TGTGCCAGCAGTTACGGAAACATTCAGTACTTC.

This rearrangement joins TRBV7-6 to TRBJ2-1; 9 bases map to TRBD2. The V segment lost 5 bases and the J segment 0 bases; nucleotides outside the gene matches: 5. The CDR3 length is 16 residues. Germline lookup yields CDR1 SGHVS and CDR2 FNYEAQ. CDR3 amino acids: CASSHLAGSSYNEQFF. The DNA for the CDR3 is TGTGCCAGCAGCCACCTAGCGGGGAGCTCCTACAATGAGCAGTTCTTC.

DNA of the CDR3: TGCAGCGTTGAAGCCCCGACAGGGGGGAGTAAGACTGAAGCTTTCTTT. As protein: CSVEAPTGGSKTEAFF. This chain uses TRBV29-1 with TRBJ1-1; TRBD1 matches 9 bases. Trimming took 1 base from V and 5 from J; bases not matched to a gene: 11. Germline V CDR1 and CDR2: SQVTM, ANQGSEA. This CDR3 spans 16 amino acids.

The V call is TRBV19, the J call TRBJ2-7; TRBD1 matches 10 bases. The length of the CDR3 is 16 residues. The junction had 13 bases not matched to a gene; V was cut back by 5 bases and J by 6 bases. From germline, CDR1 is LNHDA and CDR2 SQIVND (reference sequence). The CDR3 DNA sequence: TGTGCCAGTAGTGCCACAGGGACAGGGGCAGTGGTCGAGCAGTACTTC. Its translation is CASSATGTGAVVEQYF.

This clone occurred a few times. The V and J genes are TRBV5-1 and TRBJ2-5; 7 nucleotides agree with TRBD2. J lost 5 bases, V lost 6 bases, and 7 bases had no gene match. CDR1 is SGHRS and CDR2 is YFSETQ in the germline V gene. The CDR3 contains 13 residues. Written as DNA, the CDR3 is TGCGCCAGCATGCTGGGGGGGAAGGAGACCCAGTACTTC. Encoded protein: CASMLGGKETQYF.

This clone was recorded only once. The genes are TRBV9 and TRBJ2-1; D may be TRBD1 (6 bases). In germline, CDR1 is SGDLS, CDR2 YYNGEE. V lost 4 bases to trimming and J lost 0 bases, with 8 bases between them. The length of the CDR3 is 14 residues. CDR3 sequence (DNA): TGTGCCAGCAGCCGGGACATCTCCTACAATGAGCAGTTCTTC. Encoded protein: CASSRDISYNEQFF.

This clone was observed a few times. The chain joins TRBV2 to TRBJ1-3, with D tentatively TRBD1 (5 bases). Per germline, CDR1 SNHLY and CDR2 FYNNEI. The CDR3 runs to 15 residues. Trimming took off 6 bases at V and 0 bases at J, with 12 bases between the two ends. CDR3 amino acids: CASRTATYSGNTIYF. The CDR3 region has the DNA TGTGCCAGCAGGACAGCGACTTACTCTGGAAACACCATATATTTT.

This clone was recorded a few times. V is TRBV5-1 and J is TRBJ2-5, with 7 bases identical to TRBD1. The CDR3 contains 13 residues. Trimming at V came to 2 bases and at J to 5 bases, leaving 3 bases not matched to a gene. Germline values: CDR1 SGHRS, CDR2 YFSETQ. The CDR3 sequence is CASSFGQAETQYF. The CDR3 DNA reads as TGCGCCAGCAGCTTTGGACAGGCCGAGACCCAGTACTTC.